These T cell receptor beta chains were read from a single sample in a study of liver allograft versus peripheral blood T cells. TCRdb ran MiXCR on the reads and lists one entry per CDR3 protein. The repertoire holds about 7,900 distinct CDR3 sequences, with around a fifth as singletons. The receptor set was obtained from a human patient who had a liver transplant. Certain T cells may be donor cells from the graft. Both conserved end residues are part of each CDR3.

J | V | CDR3
TRBJ1-2 | TRBV7-9 | CASSLDWGADGYTF
TRBJ2-7 | TRBV5-6 | CASSTAVEQYF
TRBJ1-1 | TRBV10-3 | CATQDVGGTEAFF
TRBJ1-6 | TRBV6-5 | CASRPDRSAYNSPLHF
TRBJ1-2 | TRBV10-3 | CAISESSGWLGYTF
TRBJ1-1 | TRBV12-3/TRBV12-4 | CASSYPQGVSTEAFF
TRBJ2-1 | TRBV19 | CASSWGREQFF
TRBJ2-7 | TRBV11-2 | CASSLDQGRYEQYF
TRBJ2-7 | TRBV27 | CASRGKAGRHEQYF
TRBJ1-1 | TRBV20-1 | CSARARLNTEAFF
TRBJ1-1 | TRBV20-1 | CSGDGGLTTEAFF
TRBJ1-2 | TRBV10-3 | CAISESGVIYGYTF
TRBJ2-2 | TRBV10-2 | CASSGGRITGELFF
TRBJ2-7 | TRBV6-5 | CASSSLLAGGRPYEQYF
TRBJ2-1 | TRBV20-1 | CSAPRLANYNEQFF
TRBJ1-2 | TRBV30 | CAWRGKGGYGYTF
TRBJ1-5 | TRBV9 | CASSHTGGNQPQHF
TRBJ1-4 | TRBV5-5 | CASSHQGEAEKLFF
TRBJ1-1 | TRBV19 | CASSYRQADEAFF
TRBJ2-7 | TRBV19 | CASSLAPSYEQYF
TRBJ2-7 | TRBV5-4 | CASSLDRGYEQYF
TRBJ1-5 | TRBV12-3/TRBV12-4 | CASSKGGDQPQHF
TRBJ1-1 | TRBV27 | CASSLGRGNTEAFF
TRBJ1-6 | TRBV5-6 | CASSFSGVLHF
TRBJ2-7 | TRBV20-1 | CSARDWGTSGGYEQYF
TRBJ1-1 | TRBV15 | CATSRGQDLNTEAFF
TRBJ1-5 | TRBV20-1 | CSARDADRGDNSNQPQHF
TRBJ1-5 | TRBV6-6 | CASSYRTGEIGQPQHF
TRBJ1-2 | TRBV19 | CASSPGTGNYGYTF
TRBJ2-2 | TRBV24-1 | CATSDWQGDGELFF
TRBJ1-5 | TRBV12-3/TRBV12-4 | CASSWGPRQPQHF
TRBJ1-3 | TRBV14 | CASSSGQGGYTIYF